Listed below are T cell receptor beta chains from one sample, sequenced in a study of T cell repertoires and Cas9 in healthy adults. TCRdb's table, derived via immunoSEQ multiplex PCR, lists solely in-frame clones and lacks some. The sample consists of more than 20,000 clones, 92% of them appearing once. Sequencing input: CD4+ effector T cells (CD127+, CD25-, CD137-, CD154-) from PBMCs; culture status not recorded. These receptors all stem from a human donor in good health. Both conserved end residues are part of each CDR3. Not every row has a clone size; where given, it reads once, few, many or a size class.

>once|TRBJ2-7|TRBV30
CASTRAGPYEQYF
>.|TRBJ2-6|TRBV28
CASSFAGTGISGANVLTF
>.|TRBJ2-7|TRBV25-1
CASSEWGGRSSYEQYF
>.|TRBJ2-1|TRBV12-5
CASGFTGLAAHNEQFF
>large|TRBJ2-7|TRBV6-6
CASSFETGGYEQYF
>.|TRBJ2-3|TRBV9
CASSVEDRSFDTQYF
>.|TRBJ1-3|TRBV15
CATSRAESGNTIYF
>.|TRBJ1-1|TRBV4-1
CASSPRGRDTEAFF
>.|TRBJ2-7|TRBV4-1
CASSQTGLEGRYF
>.|TRBJ2-3|TRBV20-1
CSLRGSTQYF
>.|TRBJ2-5|TRBV5-6
CASSRTRGEETQYF
>once|TRBJ1-1|TRBV5-4
CASSLATDIENTEAFF
>.|TRBJ1-5|TRBV28
CASRRQGGFLEPQHF
>.|TRBJ2-5|TRBV13
CASSSRGRRLETQYF
>.|TRBJ1-5|TRBV15
CATSPLGQGGGYQPQHF
>few|TRBJ1-2|TRBV6-6
CASTRFKGASYGYTF
>.|TRBJ2-7|TRBV6-1
CASSDPYEQYF
>.|TRBJ2-1|TRBV5-3
CARSPGGRSNEQFF
>.|TRBJ2-3|TRBV11-3
CASSLGTGTDTQYF
>.|TRBJ2-1|TRBV7-2
CASSLVAVPYNEQFF
>once|TRBJ1-1|TRBV19
CASSMGYTEAFF
>few|TRBJ1-2|TRBV5-1
CASSPDGTGGGGYTF
>.|TRBJ1-1|TRBV7-9
CASSSGQGTEAFF
>.|TRBJ1-2|TRBV5-1
CASSSGAVNYGYTF
>.|TRBJ1-4|TRBV5-6
CASSVRGNNEKLFF
>.|TRBJ2-6|TRBV19
CASSMDGRSSGANVLTF
>.|TRBJ2-2|TRBV7-8
CASSFFQDNTGELFF
>.|TRBJ1-6|TRBV6-1
CASSGSSFNSPLHF
>.|TRBJ2-2|TRBV9
CASSPRQSTGELFF
>few|TRBJ2-2|TRBV10-3
CATGGRGDTGELFF
>.|TRBJ2-1|TRBV18
CASSLGQGEQFF
>.|TRBJ1-6|TRBV10-1
CAGLGTGRNSPLHF
>.|TRBJ1-1|TRBV19
CASSRRSVDRGEAFF
>few|TRBJ1-3|TRBV5-4
CASSAYRSSGNTIYF
>.|TRBJ2-5|TRBV5-1
CASSLAPSSGLAGGPYF
>.|TRBJ2-6|TRBV5-4
CASSSRSGANVLTF
>.|TRBJ1-1|TRBV19
CASSIFLRSNTEAFF
>.|TRBJ2-5|TRBV4-2
CASSQAPREETQYF